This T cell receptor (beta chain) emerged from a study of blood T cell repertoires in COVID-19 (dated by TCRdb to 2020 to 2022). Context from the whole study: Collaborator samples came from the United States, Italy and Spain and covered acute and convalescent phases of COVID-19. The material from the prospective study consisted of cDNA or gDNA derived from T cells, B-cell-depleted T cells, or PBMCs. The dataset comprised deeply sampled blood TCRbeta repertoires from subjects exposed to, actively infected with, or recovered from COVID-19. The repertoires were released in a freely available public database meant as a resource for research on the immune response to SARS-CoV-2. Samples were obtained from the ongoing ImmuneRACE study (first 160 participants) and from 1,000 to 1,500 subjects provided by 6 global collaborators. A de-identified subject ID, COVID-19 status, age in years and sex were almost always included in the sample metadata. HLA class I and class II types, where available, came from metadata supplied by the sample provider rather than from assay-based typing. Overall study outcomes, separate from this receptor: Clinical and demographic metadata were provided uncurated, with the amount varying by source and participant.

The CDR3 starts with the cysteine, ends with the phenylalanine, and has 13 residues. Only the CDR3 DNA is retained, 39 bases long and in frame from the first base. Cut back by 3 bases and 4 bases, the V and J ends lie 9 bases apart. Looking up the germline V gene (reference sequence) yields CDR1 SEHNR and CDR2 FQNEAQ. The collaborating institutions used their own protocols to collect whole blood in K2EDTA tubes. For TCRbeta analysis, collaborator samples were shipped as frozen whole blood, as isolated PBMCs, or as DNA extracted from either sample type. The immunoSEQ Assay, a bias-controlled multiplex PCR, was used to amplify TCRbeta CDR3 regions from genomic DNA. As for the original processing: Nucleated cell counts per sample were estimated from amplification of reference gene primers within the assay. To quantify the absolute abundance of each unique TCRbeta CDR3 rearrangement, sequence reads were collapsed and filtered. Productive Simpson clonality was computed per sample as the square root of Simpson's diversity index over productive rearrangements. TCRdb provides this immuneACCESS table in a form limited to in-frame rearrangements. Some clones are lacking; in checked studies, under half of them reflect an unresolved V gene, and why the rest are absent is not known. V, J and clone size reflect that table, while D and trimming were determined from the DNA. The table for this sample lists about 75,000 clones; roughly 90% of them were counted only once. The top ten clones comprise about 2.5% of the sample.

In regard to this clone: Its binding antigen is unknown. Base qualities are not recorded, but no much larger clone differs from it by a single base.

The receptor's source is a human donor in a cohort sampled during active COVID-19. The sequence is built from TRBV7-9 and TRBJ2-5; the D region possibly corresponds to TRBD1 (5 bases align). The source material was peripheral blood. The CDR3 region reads CASSFSQGETQYF. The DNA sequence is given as TGTGCCAGCAGCTTCTCTCAGGGAGAGACCCAGTACTTC.